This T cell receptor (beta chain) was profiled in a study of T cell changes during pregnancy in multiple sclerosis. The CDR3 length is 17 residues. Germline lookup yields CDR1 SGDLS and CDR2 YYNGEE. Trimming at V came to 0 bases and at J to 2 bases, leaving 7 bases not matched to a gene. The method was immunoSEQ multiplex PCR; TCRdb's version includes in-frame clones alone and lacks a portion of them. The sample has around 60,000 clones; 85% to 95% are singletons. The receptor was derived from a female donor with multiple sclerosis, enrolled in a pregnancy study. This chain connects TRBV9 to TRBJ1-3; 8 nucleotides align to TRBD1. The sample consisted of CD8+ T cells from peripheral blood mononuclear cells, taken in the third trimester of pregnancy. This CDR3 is CASSVGAGGAPGNTIYF. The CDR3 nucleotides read TGTGCCAGCAGCGTAGGTGCAGGGGGCGCCCCTGGAAACACCATATATTTT. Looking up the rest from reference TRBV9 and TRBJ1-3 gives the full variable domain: DSGVTQTPKHLITATGQRVTLRCSPRSGDLSVYWYQQSLDQGLQFLIQYYNGEERAKGNILERFSAQQFPDLHSELNLSSLELGDSALYFCASSVGAGGAPGNTIYFGEGSWLTVV.